The TCR beta chain described here comes from a study of post-analysis software for immune sequencing data. Points on this clonotype: What it binds is unknown.

Study-wide points: Patients carried several TRBV segments more frequently than controls did, and TRBV5-6, TRBV5-1 and TRBV20-1 were among them. Strong co-clustering by F measure was seen for same-batch samples.

Built from TCR beta cDNA, the libraries had unique molecular identifiers in them. TCRdb reprocessed the PCR reads with MiXCR, giving one entry per CDR3 protein. The top ten clones hold about 0.5% of a sample with about 800,000 distinct CDR3 sequences, about 32% of them seen once. Per the germline V gene, CDR1 is MNHEY and CDR2 is SVGEGT. CDR3 size: 15 residues. Trimming at V came to 6 bases and at J to 0 bases, leaving 6 bases not matched to a gene. The sequence derives from a girl aged 10 to 17 with multiple sclerosis. Sequencing used blood. V and J are TRBV6-2 or TRBV6-3 and TRBJ2-3; 7 bases are a match to TRBD1. CDR3 residues: CASRPEGASTDTQYF. The CDR3 DNA reads as TGTGCCAGCAGACCAGAGGGGGCGAGCACAGATACGCAGTATTTT.